Presented here are 30 T cell receptor beta chains from one specimen sequenced in a study of technical replicates of blood from a few donors. Sequenced by immunoSEQ multiplex PCR; TCRdb stores in-frame clones only, minus some. Altogether some 80,000 clones are present, 90% to 95% being singletons, with the ten largest covering 0.41%. Sequenced material: T cells isolated from PBMCs. The receptors stem from a human donor in good health.

This clone came up a few times. The chain employs TRBV21-1 and TRBJ1-2; the tabulated D call, TRBD1, remains unverified against the DNA. TRBV21-1 is reported as a pseudogene. CDR3 length: 12 amino acids. The CDR3 bases are TGTGCCAGTCGGGACAGTTTTTATGGCTACACCTTC. This gives the protein CASRDSFYGYTF.

In this sample, this clone turned up once. CDR3 coding DNA: TGTGCCAGCAGCGCCAGGGTGGCCGATTCCTACGAGCAGTACTTC. It codes for CASSARVADSYEQYF. V is TRBV9 and J is TRBJ2-7; tentatively, D is TRBD1 (5 bases). Trimming removed 3 bases from V and 1 base from J, with 14 bases in between. The CDR3 runs 15 residues. Germline values: CDR1 SGDLS, CDR2 YYNGEE.

As DNA, the CDR3 is TGTGCCTGGGTTGACACCAATGAGCAGTTCTTC. Encoded protein: CAWVDTNEQFF. The J gene is TRBJ2-1, the V gene TRBV30; D not certain. The CDR3 length is 11 residues. Germline-derived CDR1 and CDR2 are GTSNPN and SVGIG (reference sequence). Trimming removed 5 bases from V and 6 bases from J, with 8 bases in between.

This clone was picked up one time. CDR3 DNA: TGTGCCAGCAATCCCTCGGGGGAGTATTACAATGAGCAGTTCTTC. It is translated as CASNPSGEYYNEQFF. The rearrangement links TRBV6-6 to TRBJ2-1, with a weak D call TRBD2 (6 bases). Trimming shortened V by 7 bases and J by 4 bases, and 17 bases separated the two germline ends. The germline V gene has CDR1 MNHNY and CDR2 SVGAGI (reference sequence). The CDR3 extends over 15 amino acids.

The rearrangement joins TRBV7-9 to TRBJ1-4; D remains unclear. CDR3 length: 14 residues. Germline assignment: CDR1 SEHNR and CDR2 FQNEAQ (reference sequence). Trimming cost V 3 bases and J 2 bases, with 7 bases left between them. Here the CDR3 DNA reads TGTGCCAGCAGCTTTGAACAGACTAATGAAAAACTGTTTTTT. Its translation: CASSFEQTNEKLFF.

The rearrangement joins TRBV27 to TRBJ2-1, with TRBD2 matching 12 bases. This CDR3 is built from 17 residues. V lost 5 bases, J lost 9 bases, and 14 bases stayed unmatched. Germline CDR1 and CDR2: MNHEY and SMNVEV (reference sequence). The CDR3, as DNA: TGTGCCAGCAGTCTTTCTCGACTAGCGGGAGTTAAGGGTGAGCAGTTCTTC. Residues: CASSLSRLAGVKGEQFF.

This sequence joins TRBV7-9 and TRBJ2-2; no clear D. V gave up 2 bases and J gave up 2 bases, with 9 bases separating them. The germline gives CDR1 SEHNR, CDR2 FQNEAQ (reference sequence). This CDR3 region has 15 residues. The DNA of the CDR3 is TGTGCCAGCAGCTTACCGTTCCCCAACACCGGGGAGCTGTTTTTT. Translated, it gives CASSLPFPNTGELFF.

The rearrangement joins TRBV7-8 to TRBJ2-7; maybe TRBD2 (6 bases). Looked up from germline, CDR1 is SGHVS and CDR2 is FQNEAQ. V lost 3 bases and J 7 bases, leaving 16 bases between the germline ends. This CDR3 comprises 14 residues. Here the CDR3 DNA reads TGTGCCAGCAGCTTCGACTTCGGAGGGAGGGAGCAGTACTTC. It codes for CASSFDFGGREQYF.

The chain couples TRBV30 to TRBJ1-2; possible D gene TRBD1, 6 bases. The length of the CDR3 is 12 residues. V was cut by 0 bases and J by 8 bases, with 10 bases left in between. CDR1 is GTSNPN and CDR2 is SVGIG in the germline V gene (reference sequence). In nucleotides, the CDR3 is TGTGCCTGGAGTGTACACAGGGACGGCTACACCTTC. It codes for CAWSVHRDGYTF.

The chain recombines TRBV10-3 with TRBJ2-6, with 7 bases lining up with TRBD2. Germline V gives CDR1 ENHRY, CDR2 SYGVKD. The CDR3 contains 18 residues. Losses at the gene ends were 3 bases for V and 0 bases for J; bases not matched to a gene: 8. In DNA, the CDR3 is TGTGCCATCAGTGACTCTAGCGGACGATACTCTGGGGCCAACGTCCTGACTTTC. Its protein product is CAISDSSGRYSGANVLTF.

This rearrangement joins TRBV7-6 to TRBJ2-7; TRBD2 matches 7 bases. The V gene's germline CDR1 is SGHVS and CDR2 FNYEAQ. V trimming: 5 bases; J trimming: 3 bases; junction bases outside the gene matches: 7. This CDR3 comprises 14 residues. The CDR3 DNA is TGTGCCAGCAGCCTGGGGACTACCTTCTACGAGCAGTACTTC. This translates into CASSLGTTFYEQYF.

The chain links TRBV6-5 to TRBJ1-5; no definite D call. The V gene lost 0 bases and the J gene lost 7 bases, with 7 bases spanning the gap. Germline CDR1 is MNHEY and CDR2 is SVGAGI. The CDR3 sequence is 13 residues long. The CDR3 region has the DNA TGTGCCAGCAGTTACTCAGGGAGCCAGCCCCAGCATTTT. Protein: CASSYSGSQPQHF.

V usage is TRBV7-2 and J usage is TRBJ2-7, with a possible D match to TRBD1 (5 bases). V lost 2 bases and J lost 2, with 7 bases in between. Germline V gene data show CDR1 as SGHTA and CDR2 as FQGNSA. The CDR3 spans 13 residues. The CDR3 DNA follows: TGTGCCAGCAGCTTAAGGGGCCCCTACGAGCAGTACTTC. Residues: CASSLRGPYEQYF.

The chain carries TRBV19 and TRBJ1-2; 9 positions match TRBD1. The CDR3 has 14 residues. Germline V gene data show CDR1 as LNHDA and CDR2 as SQIVND (reference sequence). V shed 3 bases, J shed 4 bases, and the junction held 3 bases outside the gene matches. The CDR3 reads CASSIRGQGYGYTF. Written as DNA, the CDR3 is TGTGCCAGTAGTATTCGGGGACAGGGCTATGGCTACACCTTC.

DNA for the CDR3: TGTGCCAGCTTGAGGACTAGCGGATCTTACGAGCAGTACTTC. As protein: CASLRTSGSYEQYF. The chain combines TRBV6-5 with TRBJ2-7, with 10 bases identical to TRBD2. The CDR3 runs to 14 residues. The V segment lost 8 bases and the J segment 4 bases; nucleotides outside the gene matches: 8. Germline V lookup: CDR1 MNHEY, CDR2 SVGAGI.

The CDR3 loop is CAWRGIRGYGYTF. The CDR3 DNA follows: TGTGCCTGGAGAGGGATTCGGGGCTATGGCTACACCTTC. The chain is built from TRBV30 and TRBJ1-2; D gene ambiguous. The CDR3 runs 13 residues. Trimming cost V 3 bases and J 4 bases, with 12 bases left between them. Germline V gene sequence: CDR1 GTSNPN, CDR2 SVGIG (reference sequence).

The chain joins TRBV28 to TRBJ1-1; TRBD1 matches at 10 bases. Looked up from germline, CDR1 is MDHEN and CDR2 is SYDVKM. With 5 bases clipped from V and 9 bases from J, the junction kept 15 bases outside the gene matches. The CDR3 runs to 16 residues. The CDR3 region is CASSPPGTGVSAKAFF. The CDR3 DNA reads TGTGCCAGCAGTCCGCCCGGGACAGGGGTCTCCGCTAAAGCTTTCTTT.

The V gene is TRBV7-2, the J gene TRBJ1-5; 7 bases agree with TRBD1. The CDR3 covers 13 residues. V lost 10 bases to trimming and J lost 8 bases; unmatched junction nucleotides: 11. Germline-derived CDR1 and CDR2 are SGHTA and FQGNSA. The CDR3 protein is CATSPDRREPQHF. Written as DNA, the CDR3 is TGTGCCACATCACCGGACAGGAGAGAGCCCCAGCATTTT.

This rearrangement joins TRBV28 to TRBJ2-7, with 7 bases matching TRBD1. CDR3 length: 15 residues. CDR1 MDHEN and CDR2 SYDVKM come from the germline V gene. V shed 4 bases, J shed 2 bases, and the junction held 8 bases outside the gene matches. CDR3 nucleotide sequence: TGTGCCAGCAGTTCTACTATTCAGGGGGCCTACGAGCAGTACTTC. Translation: CASSSTIQGAYEQYF. Supplemented by reference TRBV28 and TRBJ2-7, the full variable domain reads DVKVTQSSRYLVKRTGEKVFLECVQDMDHENMFWYRQDPGLGLRLIYFSYDVKMKEKGDIPEGYSVSREKKERFSLILESASTNQTSMYLCASSSTIQGAYEQYFGPGTRLTVT.

The chain combines TRBV28 with TRBJ2-7; 8 bases are shared with TRBD1. V was clipped by 2 bases and J by 3 bases; unmatched bases: 9. This CDR3 has 16 amino acids. Germline V gene data show CDR1 as MDHEN and CDR2 as SYDVKM. CDR3 DNA: TGTGCCAGCAGTTTAGAAGCAGGGGGCTTATACTACGAGCAGTACTTC. This codes for CASSLEAGGLYYEQYF.

This clone has only one observation. V usage is TRBV10-3 and J usage is TRBJ2-3; tentative D call: TRBD2 (5 bases). There are 14 residues in the CDR3. With 0 bases removed from V and 3 bases from J, the gap between germline ends came to 7 bases. From germline, CDR1 is ENHRY and CDR2 SYGVKD. For the CDR3, the DNA is TGTGCCATCAGTGAGTCGAGAGGGACAGATACGCAGTATTTT. Translation gives CAISESRGTDTQYF.

In DNA form, the CDR3 reads TGTGCCACCCAGCCCCCCGGGGCCTACGAGCAGTACTTC. This gives the protein CATQPPGAYEQYF. The chain has TRBV6-5 and TRBJ2-7, with D tentatively TRBD2 (5 bases). V was shortened by 10 bases and J by 2 bases, with 15 bases between the two germline ends. CDR3 length: 13 amino acids. CDR1 is MNHEY, CDR2 SVGAGI, per germline.

The chain recombines TRBV27 with TRBJ1-1, with D tentatively TRBD1 (6 bases). V dropped 3 bases and J dropped 7 bases, with 15 bases sitting between them. The CDR3 length is 14 residues. The germline V gene has CDR1 MNHEY and CDR2 SMNVEV (reference sequence). The CDR3 DNA is TGTGCCAGCAGTTTTTTAGGGGGGGGCTATGAAGCTTTCTTT. The encoded protein is CASSFLGGGYEAFF.

CDR3 DNA: TGTGCCAGCAGCCTTACCGGGACTAGCCGACGGGGGGAGCAGTTCTTC. This sequence encodes CASSLTGTSRRGEQFF. This chain links TRBV7-3 with TRBJ2-1; 9 bases match TRBD2. Germline loops: CDR1 SGHTA, CDR2 FQGTGA. CDR3 length: 16 residues. The V segment lost 5 bases and the J segment 10 bases; nucleotides outside the gene matches: 15.

This clone was recorded only once. The V and J genes are TRBV7-2 and TRBJ1-2; D may be TRBD1 (5 bases). The V end was cut by 1 base, the J end by 5 bases, with 20 bases between. The CDR3 sequence is 17 residues long. Germline V gives CDR1 SGHTA, CDR2 FQGNSA. The CDR3 DNA sequence: TGTGCCAGCAGCTTAGAAGATTTTTACGCAGGGAATTATGGCTACACCTTC. It codes for CASSLEDFYAGNYGYTF.

The chain links TRBV30 to TRBJ1-1, with D unclear. Per germline, CDR1 GTSNPN and CDR2 SVGIG (reference sequence). This CDR3 region has 12 residues. The germline V and J ends were trimmed by 5 bases and 4 bases, with 11 bases remaining between them. Written as DNA, the CDR3 is TGTGCCTGGGTTGGGCTTGGCACTGAAGCTTTCTTT. Amino acids: CAWVGLGTEAFF.

The chain couples TRBV7-6 to TRBJ2-7, with a tentative D call TRBD2 (5 bases). Germline loops: CDR1 SGHVS, CDR2 FNYEAQ. The CDR3 runs to 13 residues. V was trimmed by 4 bases and J by 5 bases, leaving 12 bases between them. CDR3 nucleotides: TGTGCCAGCAGCTCGAAACTAGGAAACGAGCAGTACTTC. It yields the protein CASSSKLGNEQYF. Full variable domain (missing parts from reference TRBV7-6 and TRBJ2-7): GAGVSQSPRYKVTKRGQDVALRCDPISGHVSLYWYRQALGQGPEFLTYFNYEAQQDKSGLPNDRFSAERPEGSISTLTIQRTEQRDSAMYRCASSSKLGNEQYFGPGTRLTVT.

This chain uses TRBV5-6 with TRBJ2-7; 8 bases line up with TRBD2. V dropped 4 bases and J dropped 4; count of bases not matched to a gene: 13. The V gene's germline CDR1 is SGHDT and CDR2 YYEEEE. The CDR3 runs to 16 residues. Here the CDR3 reads CASSPSQLAVAYEQYF. CDR3 DNA: TGTGCCAGCAGCCCGAGCCAACTAGCGGTCGCTTACGAGCAGTACTTC.

The table lists this clone with a few counts. This chain joins TRBV5-1 and TRBJ2-7; 7 nucleotides match TRBD1. This CDR3 is 14 amino acids long. CDR1 and CDR2 from the germline V gene are SGHRS and YFSETQ. With V trimmed by 0 bases and J by 6 bases, 6 bases remained unmatched. CDR3 in DNA: TGCGCCAGCAGCTTGGATGGGCACAGGGGCGAGCAGTACTTC. It translates to CASSLDGHRGEQYF.

CDR3 nucleotides: TGCGCCAGCAGCCAAGATCCACTAGCAGGATACACCGGGGAGCTGTTTTTT. Translation: CASSQDPLAGYTGELFF. The gene calls are TRBV4-1 and TRBJ2-2; D may be TRBD2 (6 bases). Germline V lookup: CDR1 MGHRA, CDR2 YSYEKL. Trimming took off 0 bases at V and 3 bases at J, with 14 bases between the two ends. This CDR3 region has 17 residues.